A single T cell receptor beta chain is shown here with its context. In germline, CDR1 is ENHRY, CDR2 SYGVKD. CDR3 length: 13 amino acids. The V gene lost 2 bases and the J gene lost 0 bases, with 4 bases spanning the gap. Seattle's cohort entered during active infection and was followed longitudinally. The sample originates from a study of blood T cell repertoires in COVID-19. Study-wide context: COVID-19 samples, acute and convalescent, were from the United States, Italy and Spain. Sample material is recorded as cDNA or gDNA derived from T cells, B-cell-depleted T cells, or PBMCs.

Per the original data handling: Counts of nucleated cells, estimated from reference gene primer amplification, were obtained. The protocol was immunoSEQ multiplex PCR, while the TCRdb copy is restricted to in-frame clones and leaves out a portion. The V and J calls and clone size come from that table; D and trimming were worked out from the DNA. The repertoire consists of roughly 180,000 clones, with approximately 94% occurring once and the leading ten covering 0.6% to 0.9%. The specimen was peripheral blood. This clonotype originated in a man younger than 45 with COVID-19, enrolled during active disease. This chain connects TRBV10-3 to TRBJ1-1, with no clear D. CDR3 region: CAISEGMNTEAFF. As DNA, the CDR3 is TGTGCCATCAGTGAGGGCATGAACACTGAAGCTTTCTTT.